This T cell receptor beta chain originates from a study of regulatory T cells in long-lasting Graves disease. Looking at the study overall: More than 5 years of antithyroid drugs with positive TSH receptor antibodies defined persistent Graves' disease.

This clonotype was seen a single time. Its matching antigen is unknown. Overall study results and limits: The number of shared public clonotypes was higher in persistent patients (2,741) than new patients (just over 950).

Noted time point: persistent/refractory GD, antithyroid drugs over 5 years with positive TRAb. From RNA extracted from PBMCs, the TCR library was made. Patients met American Thyroid Association criteria for Graves' disease. Combining iRepertoire HTBI primers with Arm-PCR of CDR3 regions, the authors built TCR beta libraries. TCRdb ran MiXCR on the multiplex PCR reads and lists one entry per CDR3 protein. This repertoire shows 400,000 to 500,000 distinct CDR3 sequences, about 20% found once; its top ten account for 7.8%. The sequencing used peripheral blood mononuclear cells (PBMCs), collected when the disease was refractory, from a patient treated with antithyroid drugs. The receptor was derived from a female donor with Graves disease.

CDR3 sequence reads: CASSVDRGGHTEAFF. The CDR3 bases are TGTGCCAGCAGCGTAGATCGGGGAGGGCATACTGAAGCTTTCTTT. The chain couples TRBV9 to TRBJ1-1; D not certain. The germline V gene has CDR1 SGDLS and CDR2 YYNGEE. This CDR3 contains 15 residues. Trimming stripped 0 bases from V and 5 bases from J, with 14 bases between.